A single sample gave rise to the 17 T cell receptor beta chains below, sequenced in a study of beta chain features in type 1 diabetes (dated by TCRdb to 2017 to 2018). Preparation of the library involved the immunoSEQ multiplex PCR assay. The entire isolated RNA was reverse transcribed using the High Capacity cDNA Reverse Transcription Kit, and thus expressed TCRB transcripts were sequenced. The immuneACCESS repertoire file appears here via TCRdb, limited to in-frame rearrangements. These files lack a portion of the clones; in checked studies, under half of the deficit traces to unresolved V genes, and the cause of the others is not known. For this sample there are over 100,000 clones; 40% appear just once. The ten largest clones take up approximately 0.065% of the sample. The specimen sequenced was stem cell memory CD4+ T cells from blood. The sample's cell subset or site, from its label and the paper: stem cell-like memory CD4+ T cells. The origin of the receptors is a woman aged 18 to 35 in good health.

This rearrangement joins TRBV6-5 to TRBJ2-7, with a possible D match to TRBD1 (5 bases). The CDR3 spans 14 residues. Looked up from germline, CDR1 is MNHEY and CDR2 is SVGAGI. Trimming took off 4 bases at V and 2 bases at J, with 12 bases between the two ends. The CDR3 protein is CASSSHRMAYEQYF. CDR3 DNA sequence: TGTGCCAGCAGTTCCCACAGGATGGCCTACGAGCAGTACTTC.

Here the CDR3 reads CASSVPAGWQETQYF. CDR3 DNA: TGTGCCAGCAGTGTTCCCGCCGGTTGGCAAGAGACCCAGTACTTC. The J gene is TRBJ2-5, the V gene TRBV25-1; no definite D call. V was cut by 4 bases and J by 2 bases, with 14 bases left in between. This CDR3 spans 15 amino acids. Germline V gives CDR1 MGHDK, CDR2 SYGVNS.

V usage is TRBV2 and J usage is TRBJ1-1; 7 positions match TRBD1. CDR1 SNHLY and CDR2 FYNNEI come from the germline V gene. V was pared by 7 bases and J by 4 bases, with 9 bases of the junction left unmatched. The CDR3 is 14 residues long. The CDR3: CASTQGWLSTEAFF. The CDR3 DNA is TGTGCCAGCACACAGGGGTGGTTGAGCACTGAAGCTTTCTTT. Variable domain in full (rest from reference TRBV2 and TRBJ1-1): EPEVTQTPSHQVTQMGQEVILRCVPISNHLYFYWYRQILGQKVEFLVSFYNNEISEKSEIFDDQFSVERPDGSNFTLKIRSTKLEDSAMYFCASTQGWLSTEAFFGQGTRLTVV.

This clone was observed once. The V call is TRBV7-2, the J call TRBJ2-2; 8 bases fit TRBD2. Trimming cost V 2 bases and J 5 bases; bases outside gene matches: 4. Germline values: CDR1 SGHTA, CDR2 FQGNSA. This CDR3 contains 15 residues. The CDR3 DNA reads as TGTGCCAGCAGCTTACGAGGGACTAGGACCGGGGAGCTGTTTTTT. This sequence encodes CASSLRGTRTGELFF.

This chain uses TRBV29-1 with TRBJ1-2, with 9 bases lining up with TRBD1. The trim removed 4 bases at V and 4 bases at J, leaving 4 bases unmatched. The CDR3 has 13 residues. Germline CDR1 and CDR2: SQVTM and ANQGSEA. The CDR3 reads CSVGDRDAYGYTF. CDR3 bases: TGCAGCGTTGGGGACAGGGATGCCTATGGCTACACCTTC.

This chain joins TRBV29-1 and TRBJ2-7, with 9 bases matching TRBD2. J lost 0 bases, V lost 5 bases, and 5 bases had no gene match. CDR1 is SQVTM, CDR2 ANQGSEA, per germline. The CDR3 runs to 14 residues. The CDR3 region is CSVKGLADSYEQYF. The CDR3 DNA follows: TGCAGCGTTAAGGGACTAGCAGACTCCTACGAGCAGTACTTC.

The chain links TRBV4-3 to TRBJ2-2; the D gene is possibly TRBD2 (5 bases). Deletions cut 1 base from V and 2 bases from J, with 11 bases between. The CDR3 contains 16 residues. The germline gives CDR1 LGHNA, CDR2 YSLEER. In DNA, the CDR3 is TGCGCCAGCAGCCAAGGAGCACTAGTTAACACCGGGGAGCTGTTTTTT. This codes for CASSQGALVNTGELFF.

This clone occurred a few times. This sequence joins TRBV7-2 and TRBJ2-7; 9 bases agree with TRBD2. J was trimmed by 3 bases and V by 5 bases; bases with no gene match: 11. This CDR3 is built from 16 residues. CDR1 is SGHTA, CDR2 FQGNSA, per germline. The CDR3 is CASSRRASGVIYEQYF. The CDR3 DNA follows: TGTGCCAGCAGCCGCCGGGCTAGCGGGGTGATCTACGAGCAGTACTTC. The variable domain in full, completed from reference TRBV7-2 and TRBJ2-7, reads GAGVSQSPSNKVTEKGKDVELRCDPISGHTALYWYRQSLGQGLEFLIYFQGNSAPDKSGLPSDRFSAERTGGSVSTLTIQRTQQEDSAVYLCASSRRASGVIYEQYFGPGTRLTVT.

The chain is built from TRBV18 and TRBJ1-1; TRBD1 is a possible D gene (5 bases). With 5 bases removed from V and 1 base from J, the gap between germline ends came to 11 bases. Looked up from germline, CDR1 is KGHSH and CDR2 is LQKENI. The CDR3 contains 14 residues. The CDR3 sequence: CASSLDRSNTEAFF. The CDR3 DNA sequence: TGTGCCAGCTCATTAGACAGATCGAACACTGAAGCTTTCTTT.

The chain combines TRBV7-3 with TRBJ2-1; tentatively, D is TRBD2 (6 bases). Trimming removed 4 bases from V and 0 bases from J, with 10 bases in between. The germline V gene has CDR1 SGHTA and CDR2 FQGTGA. This CDR3 has 15 residues. Here the CDR3 DNA reads TGTGCCAGCAGCTCCCGGAGGGGCTCCTACAATGAGCAGTTCTTC. Its translation is CASSSRRGSYNEQFF.

The chain carries TRBV18 and TRBJ1-5, with a tentative D call TRBD1 (6 bases). V was trimmed by 2 bases and J by 4 bases, leaving 15 bases between them. Germline CDR1 and CDR2: KGHSH and LQKENI. The CDR3 covers 16 residues. In DNA, the CDR3 is TGTGCCAGCTCACCATCCACCGGGACACCTAATCAGCCCCAGCATTTT. Its translation is CASSPSTGTPNQPQHF.

V gene TRBV5-4 combines with J gene TRBJ2-7; 9 positions match TRBD1. Germline V gene lookup returns CDR1 SGHNT and CDR2 YYREEE (reference sequence). This CDR3 is built from 14 residues. The trim removed 3 bases at V and 3 bases at J, leaving 4 bases unmatched. Here the CDR3 DNA reads TGTGCCAGCAGCTCGACAGGGGGTGGCTACGAGCAGTACTTC. As protein: CASSSTGGGYEQYF.

The J gene is TRBJ2-7, the V gene TRBV6-1; TRBD2 agrees at 13 bases. Trimming removed 7 bases from V and 6 bases from J; junction bases left unmatched: 9. The CDR3 consists of 15 residues. Germline V gene lookup returns CDR1 MNHNS and CDR2 SASEGT. The CDR3 DNA sequence: TGTGCCAGCATGAAAGGACTAGCGGGAGTCCTCGAGCAGTACTTC. It codes for CASMKGLAGVLEQYF.

This clone was seen a few times. The V call is TRBV7-2, the J call TRBJ1-2; D perhaps matches TRBD1 (5 bases). The CDR3 has 15 residues. Germline V gene lookup returns CDR1 SGHTA and CDR2 FQGNSA. Trimming shortened V by 4 bases and J by 4 bases, and 16 bases separated the two germline ends. CDR3 bases: TGTGCCAGCAGCTCTGGGGCGGACCGAGTCTATGGCTACACCTTC. Translated: CASSSGADRVYGYTF.

The DNA for the CDR3 is TGCAGCGTTGAGAAGACTAAGGGTTCCCAGCATTTT. Translating gives CSVEKTKGSQHF. This chain joins TRBV29-1 and TRBJ1-5; D is ambiguous. This CDR3 spans 12 amino acids. V was pared by 3 bases and J by 11 bases, with 14 bases between. Germline V lookup: CDR1 SQVTM, CDR2 ANQGSEA.

This clone turned up a few times. V is TRBV7-9 and J is TRBJ2-1; 10 bases agree with TRBD2. This CDR3 has 15 residues. Germline CDR1 is SEHNR and CDR2 is FQNEAQ (reference sequence). Germline trimming cut 3 bases from V and 6 bases from J; bases unmatched to any gene: 5. CDR3: CASSFSGRSGNEQFF. CDR3 sequence (DNA): TGTGCCAGCAGCTTTAGCGGGAGGTCTGGCAATGAGCAGTTCTTC. Filled out from reference TRBV7-9 and TRBJ2-1, the complete variable domain reads DTGVSQNPRHKITKRGQNVTFRCDPISEHNRLYWYRQTLGQGPEFLTYFQNEAQLEKSRLLSDRFSAERPKGSFSTLEIQRTEQGDSAMYLCASSFSGRSGNEQFFGPGTRLTVL.

The V gene is TRBV5-1, the J gene TRBJ2-2, with D possibly matching TRBD1 (5 bases). The CDR3 is made up of 12 amino acids. Germline V gene sequence: CDR1 SGHRS, CDR2 YFSETQ. V was shortened by 0 bases and J by 11 bases, with 8 bases between the two germline ends. The CDR3 coding sequence is TGCGCCAGCAGCTTGGAGACAGAAGAGCTGTTTTTT. Amino acids: CASSLETEELFF.